This T cell receptor (beta chain) was obtained from a study of beta chain features in type 1 diabetes (dated by TCRdb to 2017 to 2018). In terms of the full investigation: No differences in mean age, gender distribution, total cell number or subset yield were found between patients and healthy donors. The study compared the TCRB repertoires of sorted circulating CD4+ T cell subsets in recently diagnosed type 1 diabetes patients with those in matched healthy donors. Across all samples, fewer than 110,000,000 sorted cells were examined, and cell number per subset correlated strongly with RNA yield. Whereas all 28 donors provided naive and central memory subsets, regulatory and stem cell-like memory subsets were isolated from just 8 patients and roughly eight healthy donors. Findings and caveats that apply to the study as a whole: Type 1 diabetes patients showed a moderate but significant shortening of TCRB CDR3 length in all four CD4+ subsets. Because the HLA sub-analyses included only small numbers of individuals, any influence of HLA type on TCRB rearrangement was left unresolved. Because cDNA rather than genomic DNA was sequenced, highly expressing activated cells could have been over-represented, although no difference in activation and CD3 levels was found between groups. Naive, central memory and regulatory TCRB repertoires appeared to be more alike among patients than among healthy donors. PCR may preferentially amplify shorter templates, but because patient and control samples were amplified and corrected together, any resulting skew would affect both groups equally. At VDJ recombination sites, type 1 diabetes patients had fewer insertions and more deleted nucleotides, which implies abnormalities in thymic rearrangement.

Of note for this clone: The antigen it binds to is not known. Nothing much larger sits one base from this clone, and base qualities are not available.

The entire isolated RNA was reverse transcribed using the High Capacity cDNA Reverse Transcription Kit, and thus expressed TCRB transcripts were sequenced. Deep immunoSEQ sequencing was performed on naive, central memory and regulatory T cell samples, with an average of approximately 4 million total reads per sample. Sorted cells were lysed in RLT buffer, and RNA was extracted using DNase-treated RNeasy Micro or Mini kits according to cell number. Each cell subset was processed on its own to prevent cross-contamination, while patient and healthy donor samples were processed together. TCRB sequences were amplified from cDNA with the immunoSEQ multiplex PCR, producing 87-bp fragments spanning the CDR3 region. Sequencing of the amplicons was done on the Illumina HiSeq platform. The paper's data handling went like this. Synthetic template baselines were used to correct PCR bias computationally, reads within Hamming distance 2 were collapsed together, and singletons that could not be merged were discarded. Reads were aligned against IMGT to assign V, D and J genes, CDR3 length and insertions or deletions at six rearrangement sites. Clonotype counts were normalized to sorted cell number within each subset before computing true diversity and Gini coefficients with the tcR R package. The overlap coefficient, calculated on TCRB nucleotide sequences, was used to measure repertoire sharing. As a proxy for the pre-selection repertoire, out-of-frame TCRB sequences from naive cells were analyzed. Not all clones reach the TCRdb copy of this immuneACCESS table, which keeps in-frame sequences only. Checked studies attribute under half of the gap to unresolved V genes and leave the rest unexplained. Clonal size and the V and J genes are those of that table, whereas D and trimming came from the DNA. This sample has 600,000 to 650,000 clones in its table, and 15% of those were observed once. The ten largest clones take up about 0.097% of the sample.

From each donor, a single peripheral blood sample of 100 to 150 mL on average was drawn into heparinised tubes. Naive, central memory, regulatory and stem cell-like memory CD4+ T cells were sorted on a BD FACSAria II using a panel including CD45RO, CCR7, CD25, CD127, CD95 and CD27. All sorted populations exceeded 98% purity. PBMCs were separated immediately by Lymphoprep density gradient centrifugation and were stained directly, without being cultured. So that batch effects would be minimized, each experiment stained and sorted samples in pairs, pairing one healthy donor with one patient. Germline trimming: 3 bases from V, 0 bases from J; junction bases outside gene matches: 16. Counted from cysteine to phenylalanine, this CDR3 has 20 amino acids. CDR3 DNA is the only sequence kept; it has 60 bases, read in frame from the first base. CDR1 SGHTA and CDR2 FQGTGA are derived from the germline V gene.

Sequenced material: naive CD4+ T cells from blood. The label giving this sample's cell subset or site can be read as: true naive CD4+ T cells. The chain couples TRBV7-3 to TRBJ2-1, with 8 central nucleotides matching TRBD2. The sequence derives from a man between 18 and 35 years old in good health. At the DNA level, the sequence is TGTGCCAGCAGCTTCCGAGCGAGCGGGAGTGTCCTAAGCTCCTACAATGAGCAGTTCTTC. It translates as CASSFRASGSVLSSYNEQFF.